A selection of T cell receptor beta chains follows, all from one sample in a study of cytomegalovirus exposure and HLA in healthy donors. TCRdb's copy holds only in-frame clones and misses some; the assay was immunoSEQ multiplex PCR. The profile shows fewer than 200,000 clones, about 85% of them singletons. Specimen: PBMCs. All receptors derive from a man aged 18 to 35 in good health and CMV-seropositive. Each CDR3 is given with its conserved first and last residue. The order of the fields is D gene, V gene, clone size, J gene, CDR3 protein, CDR3 DNA. The D gene is left open where the match is weak. Only part of the rows carry a size: once, few, many, or a class if the clone is expanded.

d_call: TRBD1; v_call: TRBV7-8; clone_size: -; j_call: TRBJ2-7; cdr3_aa: CASSPGTGGDEQYF; cdr3_nt: TGTGCCAGCAGCCCCGGGACAGGGGGCGACGAGCAGTACTTC
d_call: -; v_call: TRBV27; clone_size: -; j_call: TRBJ2-7; cdr3_aa: CASSFPEGEQYF; cdr3_nt: TGTGCCAGCAGTTTTCCGGAGGGGGAGCAGTACTTC
d_call: TRBD1; v_call: TRBV19; clone_size: -; j_call: TRBJ1-1; cdr3_aa: CASSRTGSNTEAFF; cdr3_nt: TGTGCCAGTTCGCGGACAGGCTCGAACACTGAAGCTTTCTTT
d_call: TRBD2; v_call: TRBV10-1; clone_size: -; j_call: TRBJ2-3; cdr3_aa: CASSLGGTSGKPSTDTQYF; cdr3_nt: TGCGCCAGCAGCCTTGGGGGGACTAGCGGGAAACCCAGCACAGATACGCAGTATTTT
d_call: -; v_call: TRBV6-6; clone_size: -; j_call: TRBJ1-2; cdr3_aa: CASSADPRGDLWGYTF; cdr3_nt: TGTGCCAGCAGTGCAGACCCTCGGGGGGACCTCTGGGGCTACACCTTC
d_call: -; v_call: TRBV27; clone_size: -; j_call: TRBJ1-1; cdr3_aa: CASSFGLRSTEAFF; cdr3_nt: TGTGCCAGCAGTTTCGGACTAAGGAGCACTGAAGCTTTCTTT
d_call: -; v_call: TRBV5-1; clone_size: -; j_call: TRBJ2-1; cdr3_aa: CASSLGQNSYNEQFF; cdr3_nt: TGCGCCAGCAGCTTAGGACAGAACTCCTACAATGAGCAGTTCTTC
d_call: -; v_call: TRBV7-9; clone_size: -; j_call: TRBJ1-1; cdr3_aa: CASSLQGVNTEAFF; cdr3_nt: TGTGCCAGCAGCTTACAAGGGGTGAACACTGAAGCTTTCTTT
d_call: -; v_call: TRBV6-4; clone_size: -; j_call: TRBJ1-1; cdr3_aa: CASSSWAGTEAFF; cdr3_nt: TGTGCCAGCAGTAGCTGGGCAGGGACTGAAGCTTTCTTT
d_call: -; v_call: TRBV30; clone_size: once; j_call: TRBJ1-2; cdr3_aa: CAWSSGQLYGYTF; cdr3_nt: TGTGCCTGGAGTTCTGGACAGTTATATGGCTACACCTTC
d_call: TRBD2; v_call: TRBV9; clone_size: -; j_call: TRBJ2-3; cdr3_aa: CASSVEGTSGTDTQYF; cdr3_nt: TGTGCCAGCAGCGTAGAAGGGACTAGCGGAACAGATACGCAGTATTTT
d_call: -; v_call: TRBV5-1; clone_size: -; j_call: TRBJ1-4; cdr3_aa: CASSRGELGEKLFF; cdr3_nt: TGCGCCAGCAGCCGGGGGGAGCTGGGAGAAAAACTGTTTTTT
d_call: TRBD1; v_call: TRBV18; clone_size: once; j_call: TRBJ1-1; cdr3_aa: CASSPTGTGLNTEAFF; cdr3_nt: TGTGCCAGCTCCCCAACCGGGACAGGGTTGAACACTGAAGCTTTCTTT
d_call: TRBD1; v_call: TRBV7-9; clone_size: -; j_call: TRBJ2-7; cdr3_aa: CASSGSGQGPYYEQYF; cdr3_nt: TGTGCCAGCAGCGGCTCGGGACAGGGGCCTTACTACGAGCAGTACTTC
d_call: -; v_call: TRBV7-2; clone_size: -; j_call: TRBJ2-3; cdr3_aa: CASRLAVSDTQYF; cdr3_nt: TGTGCCAGCAGGTTGGCGGTCTCAGATACGCAGTATTTT
d_call: TRBD2; v_call: TRBV29-1; clone_size: -; j_call: TRBJ2-1; cdr3_aa: CSVDEAGAGYNEQFF; cdr3_nt: TGCAGCGTTGATGAGGCGGGAGCGGGCTACAATGAGCAGTTCTTC
d_call: TRBD1; v_call: TRBV11-3; clone_size: -; j_call: TRBJ2-1; cdr3_aa: CASSSSGGSSYNEQFF; cdr3_nt: TGTGCCAGCAGCTCCTCAGGGGGCAGCTCCTACAATGAGCAGTTCTTC
d_call: TRBD1; v_call: TRBV4-1; clone_size: -; j_call: TRBJ2-7; cdr3_aa: CASSHSQGTGAYEQYF; cdr3_nt: TGCGCCAGCAGCCACTCTCAAGGGACAGGGGCCTACGAGCAGTACTTC
d_call: -; v_call: TRBV27; clone_size: -; j_call: TRBJ1-4; cdr3_aa: CASRLEKLFF; cdr3_nt: TGTGCCAGCAGACTTGAAAAACTGTTTTTT
d_call: -; v_call: TRBV6-1; clone_size: -; j_call: TRBJ1-1; cdr3_aa: CASSESYPLNTEAFF; cdr3_nt: TGTGCCAGCAGTGAATCCTATCCATTGAACACTGAAGCTTTCTTT
d_call: -; v_call: TRBV15; clone_size: -; j_call: TRBJ2-6; cdr3_aa: CATSRGSGAGANVLTF; cdr3_nt: TGTGCCACCAGCAGGGGATCAGGGGCTGGGGCCAACGTCCTGACTTTC
d_call: TRBD1; v_call: TRBV11-3; clone_size: once; j_call: TRBJ2-2; cdr3_aa: CASSLDPGQSSAGELFF; cdr3_nt: TGTGCCAGCAGCTTAGATCCGGGACAGAGTTCGGCCGGGGAGCTGTTTTTT
d_call: -; v_call: TRBV6-5; clone_size: -; j_call: TRBJ1-4; cdr3_aa: CASSQPGSGGEKLFF; cdr3_nt: TGTGCCAGCAGTCAACCTGGGTCGGGTGGTGAAAAACTGTTTTTT
d_call: TRBD1; v_call: TRBV5-1; clone_size: -; j_call: TRBJ2-1; cdr3_aa: CASGTGVNRYNEQFF; cdr3_nt: TGCGCCAGCGGGACAGGGGTTAATAGGTACAATGAGCAGTTCTTC
d_call: TRBD2; v_call: TRBV12-5; clone_size: -; j_call: TRBJ2-1; cdr3_aa: CASGRGLAGPLNEQFF; cdr3_nt: TGTGCTAGTGGGCGGGGACTAGCGGGACCTCTCAATGAGCAGTTCTTC
d_call: TRBD1; v_call: TRBV6-1; clone_size: -; j_call: TRBJ1-6; cdr3_aa: CACRQGSYNSPLHF; cdr3_nt: TGTGCTTGCCGACAGGGCTCCTATAATTCACCCCTCCACTTT
d_call: TRBD1; v_call: TRBV6-1; clone_size: -; j_call: TRBJ1-2; cdr3_aa: CASSVGTAYGYTF; cdr3_nt: TGTGCCAGCAGTGTGGGGACAGCCTATGGCTACACCTTC
d_call: -; v_call: TRBV11-2; clone_size: -; j_call: TRBJ2-2; cdr3_aa: CASSLWWGGLTGELFF; cdr3_nt: TGTGCCAGCAGCCTGTGGTGGGGGGGGCTCACCGGGGAGCTGTTTTTT
d_call: -; v_call: TRBV5-1; clone_size: -; j_call: TRBJ2-1; cdr3_aa: CASAEQSPYNEQFF; cdr3_nt: TGCGCCAGCGCAGAACAGAGCCCATACAATGAGCAGTTCTTC
d_call: TRBD1; v_call: TRBV7-3; clone_size: -; j_call: TRBJ2-7; cdr3_aa: CASSLSGTAYEQYF; cdr3_nt: TGTGCCAGCAGCCTATCCGGGACAGCCTACGAGCAGTACTTC
d_call: -; v_call: TRBV9; clone_size: -; j_call: TRBJ2-2; cdr3_aa: CASSVGTLNTGELFF; cdr3_nt: TGTGCCAGCAGCGTAGGGACATTGAACACCGGGGAGCTGTTTTTT
d_call: -; v_call: TRBV6-1; clone_size: -; j_call: TRBJ1-5; cdr3_aa: CASRPGQYQPQHF; cdr3_nt: TGTGCCAGCCGGCCAGGCCAGTATCAGCCCCAGCATTTT
d_call: -; v_call: TRBV7-9; clone_size: -; j_call: TRBJ1-4; cdr3_aa: CASSPYGVAGARANEKLFF; cdr3_nt: TGTGCCAGCAGCCCATACGGGGTCGCAGGGGCGCGGGCTAATGAAAAACTGTTTTTT
d_call: TRBD1; v_call: TRBV5-6; clone_size: once; j_call: TRBJ1-3; cdr3_aa: CASSRDRGPGNTIYF; cdr3_nt: TGTGCCAGCAGCCGGGACAGGGGGCCTGGAAACACCATATATTTT
d_call: TRBD1; v_call: TRBV5-1; clone_size: -; j_call: TRBJ2-3; cdr3_aa: CASSFRDRSTGTQYF; cdr3_nt: TGCGCCAGCAGCTTCCGGGACAGGAGCACAGGTACGCAGTATTTT
d_call: TRBD2; v_call: TRBV27; clone_size: once; j_call: TRBJ2-7; cdr3_aa: CASRGGGYVMNEQYF; cdr3_nt: TGTGCCAGCCGGGGGGGAGGGTACGTGATGAACGAGCAGTACTTC
d_call: -; v_call: TRBV6-5; clone_size: -; j_call: TRBJ1-3; cdr3_aa: CASSYDPGNGNTIYF; cdr3_nt: TGTGCCAGCAGTTACGATCCGGGGAATGGAAACACCATATATTTT
d_call: TRBD2; v_call: TRBV5-6; clone_size: -; j_call: TRBJ2-3; cdr3_aa: CASSAAGGATDTQYF; cdr3_nt: TGTGCCAGCAGCGCCGCCGGGGGGGCCACAGATACGCAGTATTTT
d_call: TRBD1; v_call: TRBV2; clone_size: few; j_call: TRBJ2-5; cdr3_aa: CASSVRGGEGETQYF; cdr3_nt: TGTGCCAGCAGTGTGAGAGGGGGCGAGGGAGAGACCCAGTACTTC
d_call: TRBD2; v_call: TRBV4-1; clone_size: few; j_call: TRBJ2-1; cdr3_aa: CASREGLAGSNEQFF; cdr3_nt: TGCGCCAGCAGAGAGGGACTAGCGGGATCGAATGAGCAGTTCTTC
d_call: TRBD1; v_call: TRBV5-1; clone_size: -; j_call: TRBJ1-2; cdr3_aa: CASSSTGNYGYTF; cdr3_nt: TGCGCCAGCAGCTCGACAGGGAACTATGGCTACACCTTC
d_call: TRBD1; v_call: TRBV11-3; clone_size: -; j_call: TRBJ1-1; cdr3_aa: CASSRAGGTEAFF; cdr3_nt: TGTGCCAGCTCCAGGGCAGGGGGCACTGAAGCTTTCTTT
d_call: -; v_call: TRBV18; clone_size: -; j_call: TRBJ1-3; cdr3_aa: CASSPQEGGSGNTIYF; cdr3_nt: TGTGCCAGCTCACCCCAGGAGGGAGGATCTGGAAACACCATATATTTT
d_call: -; v_call: TRBV11-3; clone_size: -; j_call: TRBJ2-5; cdr3_aa: CASSRVPWETQYF; cdr3_nt: TGTGCCAGCAGCCGAGTCCCATGGGAGACCCAGTACTTC
d_call: -; v_call: TRBV15; clone_size: -; j_call: TRBJ1-3; cdr3_aa: CATSREGGQGFGRGRDSGNTIYF; cdr3_nt: TGTGCCACCAGCAGAGAGGGAGGTCAAGGATTCGGGAGGGGCCGCGACTCTGGAAACACCATATATTTT
d_call: TRBD2; v_call: TRBV9; clone_size: -; j_call: TRBJ2-3; cdr3_aa: CASSAGLAAAEDTQYF; cdr3_nt: TGTGCCAGCAGCGCGGGACTAGCGGCTGCCGAAGATACGCAGTATTTT
d_call: TRBD1; v_call: TRBV6-5; clone_size: -; j_call: TRBJ1-1; cdr3_aa: CAIHRGMNTEAFF; cdr3_nt: TGTGCCATCCACAGGGGGATGAACACTGAAGCTTTCTTT
d_call: -; v_call: TRBV6-5; clone_size: -; j_call: TRBJ1-2; cdr3_aa: CASSSYRVGLGGYTF; cdr3_nt: TGTGCCAGCAGTTCCTACAGGGTGGGTTTAGGAGGCTACACCTTC